Each of the 10 T cell receptor beta chains below was sequenced from the same sample in a study of blood T cell repertoires in COVID-19. Here immunoSEQ multiplex PCR was the method, and the copy in TCRdb shows in-frame clones only, minus some. Of about 220,000 clones listed, 80% to 85% are singletons. The sample was peripheral blood. These receptors all come from a woman aged 25 to 39 who had recovered from COVID-19.

The chain carries TRBV19 and TRBJ2-7; 7 nucleotides line up with TRBD2. CDR1 and CDR2 (germline): LNHDA, SQIVND (reference sequence). The CDR3 sequence is 13 residues long. J gave up 5 bases and V 7 bases, and 8 bases lay outside the gene matches. This chain's CDR3 is CASTSGRGDEQYF. CDR3 DNA sequence: TGTGCCAGTACCTCTGGCCGGGGGGACGAGCAGTACTTC.

The CDR3 DNA is TGTGCCATCAGTGAGCCAGGGGACGACTACGAGCAGTACTTC. As protein: CAISEPGDDYEQYF. This chain joins TRBV10-3 and TRBJ2-7; weak D call: TRBD1 (6 bases). The V end lost 2 bases, the J end lost 3 bases, and 11 bases lay between the germline ends. The CDR3 loop spans 14 amino acids. The V gene's germline CDR1 is ENHRY and CDR2 SYGVKD.

The gene calls are TRBV5-4 and TRBJ1-5; the D is unclear. CDR3 length: 16 residues. The germline V gene has CDR1 SGHNT and CDR2 YYREEE (reference sequence). V was clipped by 2 bases and J by 2 bases, with 14 bases between them. CDR3 protein: CASSLSTFGGNQPQHF. As DNA, the CDR3 is TGTGCCAGCAGCTTAAGTACATTCGGGGGCAATCAGCCCCAGCATTTT. The entire variable domain, with the rest obtained from reference TRBV5-4 and TRBJ1-5, is as follows: ETGVTQSPTHLIKTRGQQVTLRCSSQSGHNTVSWYQQALGQGPQFIFQYYREEENGRGNFPPRFSGLQFPNYSSELNVNALELDDSALYLCASSLSTFGGNQPQHFGDGTRLSIL.

Only one count was recorded for this clone. Written as DNA, the CDR3 is TGTGCCAGCAGAAAGACAGGGGTTCGGGAAAAACTGTTTTTT. Its protein product is CASRKTGVREKLFF. The chain carries TRBV27 and TRBJ1-4, with TRBD1 matching 8 bases. The CDR3 extends over 14 amino acids. Losses at the gene ends were 6 bases for V and 8 bases for J; bases not matched to a gene: 8. CDR1 MNHEY and CDR2 SMNVEV come from the germline V gene (reference sequence).

This chain joins TRBV27 and TRBJ2-1; perhaps TRBD2 as D (6 bases). Germline V gene data show CDR1 as MNHEY and CDR2 as SMNVEV (reference sequence). The CDR3 runs 11 residues. V was shortened by 8 bases and J by 7 bases, with 9 bases between the two germline ends. CDR3 protein: CASGTSNEQFF. CDR3 DNA sequence: TGTGCCAGCGGGACTTCGAATGAGCAGTTCTTC.

This clone was observed a single time. The chain joins TRBV7-9 to TRBJ2-3; 7 bases are shared with TRBD2. The germline V gene encodes CDR1 SEHNR and CDR2 FQNEAQ (reference sequence). The CDR3 totals 11 residues. Trimming cost V 8 bases and J 6 bases; bases outside gene matches: 2. The CDR3 here is CASGGEDTQYF. CDR3 DNA sequence: TGTGCCAGCGGGGGGGAGGATACGCAGTATTTT.

The chain has TRBV11-2 and TRBJ2-5; D may be TRBD2 (8 bases). The CDR3 length is 17 residues. CDR1 and CDR2 from the germline V gene are SGHAT and FQNNGV. Trimming shortened V by 1 base and J by 1 base, and 16 bases separated the two germline ends. CDR3 amino acids: CASSLAGLGGRQETQYF. In nucleotides, the CDR3 is TGTGCCAGCAGCTTAGCGGGACTAGGGGGCCGCCAAGAGACCCAGTACTTC.

The CDR3 here is CAAGGVAKNIQYF. The CDR3 nucleotides read TGTGCCGCCGGGGGGGTAGCCAAAAACATTCAGTACTTC. The chain carries TRBV28 and TRBJ2-4; 8 bases are a match to TRBD2. The germline CDR1 and CDR2 sequences are MDHEN and SYDVKM. CDR3 length: 13 residues. V lost 11 bases to trimming and J lost 0 bases; unmatched junction nucleotides: 3.

This clone was recorded only once. The chain links TRBV4-2 to TRBJ2-1; 9 bases match TRBD2. The V segment lost 2 bases and the J segment 7 bases; nucleotides outside the gene matches: 9. Per the germline V gene, CDR1 is LGHNA and CDR2 is YNFKEQ. The CDR3 loop spans 16 amino acids. The CDR3 DNA reads as TGTGCCAGCAGCCAATCTAATAGCGGGAGCTTTAATGAGCAGTTCTTC. Its translation is CASSQSNSGSFNEQFF.

The CDR3 coding sequence is TGTGCCAGCAGCTTCGGGACTAGCGGGAGTGGCGATACGCAGTATTTT. It specifies CASSFGTSGSGDTQYF. The chain joins TRBV9 to TRBJ2-3; 14 bases align to TRBD2. Trimming at V came to 4 bases and at J to 6 bases, leaving 7 bases not matched to a gene. The CDR3 extends over 16 amino acids. The germline CDR1 and CDR2 sequences are SGDLS and YYNGEE.